Sequencing of this T cell receptor beta chain was carried out in a study of cytotoxic CD8 clonotypes in ibrutinib-treated CLL. In the study overall: Among the patients, roughly 12 presented as relapsed/refractory and roughly 14 as treatment-naive; 17 to 18 showed unmutated IGHV.

Cryopreserved PBMCs yielded about 2.1 micrograms of genomic DNA for TCR beta libraries. The study, taken as a whole, reports: Sampling times (in sustained-remission versus progressing patients) were not the same.

TCRdb's copy holds only in-frame clones and misses some; the assay was immunoSEQ multiplex PCR. The sample has some 200,000 clones, 79% seen once; the top ten hold about an eighth. Comment on this clone: Its antigen is currently unknown.

From germline, CDR1 is SQVTM and CDR2 ANQGSEA. Losses at the gene ends were 7 bases for V and 1 base for J; bases not matched to a gene: 11. The CDR3 spans 16 residues. The J gene is TRBJ2-1, the V gene TRBV29-1; the match to TRBD2 covers 9 bases. The sample in question was PBMCs, obtained after 12 months of ibrutinib treatment. The source is a human donor with chronic lymphocytic leukemia. The DNA of the CDR3 is TGCAGCGGTAGGGTGGCTAGCGGGATATCCTACAATGAGCAGTTCTTC. Residues: CSGRVASGISYNEQFF.